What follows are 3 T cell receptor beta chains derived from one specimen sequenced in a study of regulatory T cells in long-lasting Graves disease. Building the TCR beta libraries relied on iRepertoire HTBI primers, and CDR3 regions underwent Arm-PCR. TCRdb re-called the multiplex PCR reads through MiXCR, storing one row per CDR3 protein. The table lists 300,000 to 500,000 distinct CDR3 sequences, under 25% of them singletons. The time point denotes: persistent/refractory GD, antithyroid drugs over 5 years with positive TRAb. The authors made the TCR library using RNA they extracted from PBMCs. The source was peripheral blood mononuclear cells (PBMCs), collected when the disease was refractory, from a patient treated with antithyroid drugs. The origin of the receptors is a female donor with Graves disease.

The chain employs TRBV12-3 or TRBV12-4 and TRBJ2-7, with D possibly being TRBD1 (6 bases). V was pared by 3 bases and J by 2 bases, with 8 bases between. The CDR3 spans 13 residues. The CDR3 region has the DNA TGTGCCAGCAGTTTTCGGACAGCCTACGAGCAGTACTTC. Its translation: CASSFRTAYEQYF.

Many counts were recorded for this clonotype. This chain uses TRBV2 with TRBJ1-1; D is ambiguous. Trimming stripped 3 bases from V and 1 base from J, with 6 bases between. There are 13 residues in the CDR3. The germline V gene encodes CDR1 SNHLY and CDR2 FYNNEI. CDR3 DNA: TGTGCCAGCAGTGAGTGGGAGAACACTGAAGCTTTCTTT. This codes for CASSEWENTEAFF.

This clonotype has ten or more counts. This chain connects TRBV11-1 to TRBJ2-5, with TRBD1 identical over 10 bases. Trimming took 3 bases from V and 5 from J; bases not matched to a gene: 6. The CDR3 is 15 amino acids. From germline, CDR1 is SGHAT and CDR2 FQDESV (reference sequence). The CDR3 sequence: CASSLPTGGSETQYF. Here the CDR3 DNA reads TGTGCCAGCAGCTTGCCGACAGGGGGCAGTGAGACCCAGTACTTC.